This T cell receptor beta chain emerged from a study of T cell responses to AZD1222 COVID-19 vaccine (dated by TCRdb to about 2021). Broadly, across the study: AZD1222 recipients whose second dose came at about 4 weeks and those whose second dose came at about 12 weeks were combined into one group, since spike-specific TCR depth and breadth did not differ between the two schedules. A total of 230 to 250 trial participants underwent TCR sequencing, of whom about 210 received two doses of AZD1222 and roughly 25 received two doses of the MenACWY control vaccine. Trial participants were enrolled by age into subgroups of 18-55, 56-69 and 70-plus years, and about 150, 27 and 61 TCR-sequenced participants, respectively, were included in these subgroups.

Overall study results and their limits: Conclusions about previously exposed vaccinees are limited, since just a handful of AZD1222 recipients were seropositive for SARS-CoV-2 at baseline. Reportedly, close to half of the unique spike-specific TCRs recognized epitopes lying outside the regions that are mutated in the B.1.351 and B.1.1.7 variants. The whole spike protein was spanned by vaccine-associated CD4 TCRs, and dominant responses were seen in regions 160-218 and 743-854. Spike-specific TCR breadth and depth rose significantly after two AZD1222 doses compared with day 0 and with MenACWY recipients. Most participants were white British and females outnumbered males, and the authors suggested that clonal diversity may have been underestimated. The 56-69-year group was small, and its depth increase did not reach significance, likely because of low power. Because no day 14 peak-response samples were available, repertoires were characterized only after the peak T cell response.

The CDR3 regions of human TCRbeta chains were analyzed by immunosequencing. The original methods were these. Repertoire TCRs were checked for matches against a reference library of SARS-CoV-2-specific TCRs that had been generated using the MIRA antigen-specificity platform. Breadth was defined as the fraction of unique TCRs that were SARS-CoV-2-associated. Depth was defined as the fraction of total T cells that were SARS-CoV-2-associated. Using the MIRA data, each spike-specific TCR was assigned both to the spike region to which the TCR was reactive and to a CD4 or CD8 class. Log10-transformed breadth and depth values were compared by one-way ANOVA with Sidak's multiple comparisons tests. Sourced from immuneACCESS, this table was stored by TCRdb with only in-frame sequences that have V and J called. A share of the clones is absent; for the studies checked, an unresolved V gene accounts for under half, and the remainder has no known explanation. V and J calls and clone size come straight from that table; D and trimming were deduced from the DNA. The sample table shows some 120,000 clones, and roughly 93% are seen once. Roughly 7.2% of the sample belongs to the ten largest clones.

Trimming at the junction amounts to 4 bases on V and 2 bases on J, and the germline ends lie 13 bases apart. Reading from cysteine to phenylalanine, the CDR3 counts 15 amino acids. Of the read, only the CDR3 DNA is kept; its 45 bases are in frame from base 1. The germline V gene specifies SGDLS as CDR1 and YYNGEE as CDR2. About this clone: It has no known antigen specificity. No base-level quality is on record; no much larger clone is a single base apart.

In the paper's terms, the time point label means: baseline before first vaccination. The vaccinee samples were drawn from two UK trials, COV001 and COV002, one of which was a single-blind randomized controlled phase 2/3 trial testing AZD1222 (ChAdOx1 nCoV-19) in healthy adults. For TCRbeta chain sequencing, PBMC samples were collected from trial participants at day 0 and at day 28 after the second dose. The rearranged chain carries TRBV9 and TRBJ1-5, with TRBD1 as a weak D call on 5 bases. The sequence was collected from an adult in good health. Sequencing used peripheral blood, obtained on day 0 of AZD1222 vaccination. Here is the DNA: TGTGCCAGCAGCCAAGGCGGGGGTGGCAATCAGCCCCAGCATTTT. Its protein reads: CASSQGGGGNQPQHF.